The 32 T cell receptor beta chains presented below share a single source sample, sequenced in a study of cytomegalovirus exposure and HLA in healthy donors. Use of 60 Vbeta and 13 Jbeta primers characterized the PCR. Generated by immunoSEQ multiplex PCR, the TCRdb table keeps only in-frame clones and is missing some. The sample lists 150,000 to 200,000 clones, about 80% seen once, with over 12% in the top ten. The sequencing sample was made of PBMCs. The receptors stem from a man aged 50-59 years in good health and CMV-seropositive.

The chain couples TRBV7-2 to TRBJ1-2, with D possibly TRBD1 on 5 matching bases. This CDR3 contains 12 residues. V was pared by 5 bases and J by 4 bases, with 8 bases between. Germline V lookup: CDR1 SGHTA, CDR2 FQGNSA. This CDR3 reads CASSPDSYGYTF. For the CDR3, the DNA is TGTGCCAGCAGCCCAGACAGCTATGGCTACACCTTC.

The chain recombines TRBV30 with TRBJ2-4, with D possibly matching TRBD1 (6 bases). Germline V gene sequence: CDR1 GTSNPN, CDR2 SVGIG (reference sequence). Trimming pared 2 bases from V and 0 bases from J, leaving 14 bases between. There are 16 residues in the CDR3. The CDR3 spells CAWSPQGEVAKNIQYF. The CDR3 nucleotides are TGTGCCTGGAGTCCACAGGGAGAGGTAGCCAAAAACATTCAGTACTTC.

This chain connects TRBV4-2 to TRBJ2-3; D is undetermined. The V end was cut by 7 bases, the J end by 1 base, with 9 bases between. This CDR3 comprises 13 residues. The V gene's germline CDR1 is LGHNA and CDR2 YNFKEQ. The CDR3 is CASNVAGTDTQYF. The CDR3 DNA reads TGTGCCAGCAACGTGGCGGGCACAGATACGCAGTATTTT.

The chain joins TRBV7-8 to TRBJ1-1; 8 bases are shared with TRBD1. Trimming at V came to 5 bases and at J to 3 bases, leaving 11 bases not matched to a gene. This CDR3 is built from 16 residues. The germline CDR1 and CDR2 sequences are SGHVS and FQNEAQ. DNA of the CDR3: TGTGCCAGCAGCCTCGATCAGGGGGCGGCTTACACTGAAGCTTTCTTT. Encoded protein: CASSLDQGAAYTEAFF.

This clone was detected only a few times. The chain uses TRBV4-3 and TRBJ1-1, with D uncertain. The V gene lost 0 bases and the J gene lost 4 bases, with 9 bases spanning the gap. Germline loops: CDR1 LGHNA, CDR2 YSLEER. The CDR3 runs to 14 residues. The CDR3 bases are TGCGCCAGCAGCCAAGAACGGGGAACCACTGAAGCTTTCTTT. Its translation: CASSQERGTTEAFF.

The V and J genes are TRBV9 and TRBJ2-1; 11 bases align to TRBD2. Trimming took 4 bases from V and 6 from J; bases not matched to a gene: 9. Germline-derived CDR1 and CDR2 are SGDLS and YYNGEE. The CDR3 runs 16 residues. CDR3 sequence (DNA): TGTGCCAGCAGCTTCCTTAGCGGGGGGGGTTTCAATGAGCAGTTCTTC. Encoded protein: CASSFLSGGGFNEQFF.

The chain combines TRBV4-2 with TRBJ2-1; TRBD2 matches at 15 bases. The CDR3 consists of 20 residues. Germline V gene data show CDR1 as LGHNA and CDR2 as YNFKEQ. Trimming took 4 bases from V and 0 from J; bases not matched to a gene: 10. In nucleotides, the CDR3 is TGTGCCAGCAGCCCGCGGACTAGCGGGGGGGCCCCGAGCTCCTACAATGAGCAGTTCTTC. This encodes CASSPRTSGGAPSSYNEQFF.

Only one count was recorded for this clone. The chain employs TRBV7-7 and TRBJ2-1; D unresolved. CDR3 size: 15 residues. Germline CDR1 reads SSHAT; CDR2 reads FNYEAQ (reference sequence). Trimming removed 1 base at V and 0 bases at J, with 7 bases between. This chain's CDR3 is CASSLDINSYNEQFF. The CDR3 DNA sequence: TGTGCCAGCAGCTTAGACATAAACTCCTACAATGAGCAGTTCTTC.

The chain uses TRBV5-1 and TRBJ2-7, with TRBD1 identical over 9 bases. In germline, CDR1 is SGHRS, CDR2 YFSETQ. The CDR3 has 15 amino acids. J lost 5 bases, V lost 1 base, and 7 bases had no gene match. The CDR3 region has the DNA TGCGCCAGCAGCTTGCTTTGGGACAGGGCCCACGAGCAGTACGTC. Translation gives CASSLLWDRAHEQYV.

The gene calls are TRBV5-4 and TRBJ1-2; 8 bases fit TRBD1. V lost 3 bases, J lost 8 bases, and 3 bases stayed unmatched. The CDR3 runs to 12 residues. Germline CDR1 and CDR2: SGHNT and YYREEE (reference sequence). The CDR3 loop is CASSSTGEGYTF. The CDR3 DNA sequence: TGTGCCAGCAGCTCGACAGGGGAAGGCTACACCTTC.

Here the CDR3 reads CASSFDSQETQYF. CDR3 DNA: TGTGCCAGCAGCTTTGACTCCCAAGAGACCCAGTACTTC. The V and J genes are TRBV7-2 and TRBJ2-5; D call uncertain. V dropped 3 bases and J dropped 1 base, with 6 bases sitting between them. This CDR3 spans 13 amino acids. CDR1 and CDR2 from the germline V gene are SGHTA and FQGNSA.

This CDR3 reads CASSPPWASENEQFF. CDR3 nucleotides: TGTGCCAGCTCACCACCGTGGGCTAGCGAGAATGAGCAGTTCTTC. The chain is built from TRBV18 and TRBJ2-1; D might be TRBD2 (6 bases). Trimming removed 0 bases at V and 7 bases at J, with 13 bases between. Germline V CDR1 and CDR2: KGHSH, LQKENI. This CDR3 has 15 amino acids.

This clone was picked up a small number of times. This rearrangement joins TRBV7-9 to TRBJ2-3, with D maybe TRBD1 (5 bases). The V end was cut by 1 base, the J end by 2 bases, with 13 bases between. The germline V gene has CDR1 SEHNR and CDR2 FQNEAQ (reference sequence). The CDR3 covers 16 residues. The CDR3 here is CASSLEATANTDTQYF. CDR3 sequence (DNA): TGTGCCAGCAGCTTAGAGGCGACAGCGAACACAGATACGCAGTATTTT.

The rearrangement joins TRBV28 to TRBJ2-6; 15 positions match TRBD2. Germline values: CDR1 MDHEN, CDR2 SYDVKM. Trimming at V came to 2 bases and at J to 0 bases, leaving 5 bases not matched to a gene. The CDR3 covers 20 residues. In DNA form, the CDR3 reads TGTGCCAGCAGTTTAGCCGGGACTAGCGGGGGGCTCTCTGGGGCCAACGTCCTGACTTTC. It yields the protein CASSLAGTSGGLSGANVLTF.

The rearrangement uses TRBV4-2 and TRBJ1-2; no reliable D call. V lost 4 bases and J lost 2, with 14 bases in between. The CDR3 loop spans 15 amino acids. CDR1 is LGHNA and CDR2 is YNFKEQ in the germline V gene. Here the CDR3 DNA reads TGTGCCAGCAGCCCTGGCGGGCGAGAGAACTATGGCTACACCTTC. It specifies CASSPGGRENYGYTF.

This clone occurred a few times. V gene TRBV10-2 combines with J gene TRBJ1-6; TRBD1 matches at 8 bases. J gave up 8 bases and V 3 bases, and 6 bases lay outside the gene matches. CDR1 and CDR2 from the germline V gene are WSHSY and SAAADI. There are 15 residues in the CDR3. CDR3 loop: CASSEPGQADSPLHF. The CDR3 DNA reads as TGCGCCAGCAGTGAACCGGGACAGGCTGATTCACCCCTCCACTTT.

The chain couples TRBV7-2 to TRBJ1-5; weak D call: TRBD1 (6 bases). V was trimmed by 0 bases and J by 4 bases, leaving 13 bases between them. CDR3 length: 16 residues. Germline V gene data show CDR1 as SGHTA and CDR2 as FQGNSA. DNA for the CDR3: TGTGCCAGCAGCTTAGCCCCAGGGGTTGGGAATCAGCCCCAGCATTTT. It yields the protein CASSLAPGVGNQPQHF. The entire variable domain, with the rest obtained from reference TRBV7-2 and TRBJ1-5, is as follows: GAGVSQSPSNKVTEKGKDVELRCDPISGHTALYWYRQSLGQGLEFLIYFQGNSAPDKSGLPSDRFSAERTGGSVSTLTIQRTQQEDSAVYLCASSLAPGVGNQPQHFGDGTRLSIL.

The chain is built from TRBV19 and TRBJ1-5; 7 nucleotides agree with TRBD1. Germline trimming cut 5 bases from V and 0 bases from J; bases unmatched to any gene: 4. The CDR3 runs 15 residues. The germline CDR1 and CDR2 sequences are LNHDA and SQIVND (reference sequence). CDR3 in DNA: TGTGCCAGTAGTCTCGGACAGGTTAGCAATCAGCCCCAGCATTTT. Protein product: CASSLGQVSNQPQHF. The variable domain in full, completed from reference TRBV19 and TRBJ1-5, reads DGGITQSPKYLFRKEGQNVTLSCEQNLNHDAMYWYRQDPGQGLRLIYYSQIVNDFQKGDIAEGYSVSREKKESFPLTVTSAQKNPTAFYLCASSLGQVSNQPQHFGDGTRLSIL.

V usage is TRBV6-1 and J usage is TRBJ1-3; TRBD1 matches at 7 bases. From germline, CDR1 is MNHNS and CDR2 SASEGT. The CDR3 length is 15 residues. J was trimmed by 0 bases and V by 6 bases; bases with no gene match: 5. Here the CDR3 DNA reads TGTGCCAGCAGCGATGACAGGGCCTCTGGAAACACCATATATTTT. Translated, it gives CASSDDRASGNTIYF.

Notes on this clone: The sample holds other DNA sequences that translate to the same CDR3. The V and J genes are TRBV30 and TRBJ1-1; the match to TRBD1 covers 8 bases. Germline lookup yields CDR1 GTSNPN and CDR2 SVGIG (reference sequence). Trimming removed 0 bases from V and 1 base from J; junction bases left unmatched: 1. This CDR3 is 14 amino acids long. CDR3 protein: CAWSVGQGNTEAFF. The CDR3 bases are TGTGCCTGGAGTGTAGGACAGGGGAACACTGAAGCTTTCTTT.

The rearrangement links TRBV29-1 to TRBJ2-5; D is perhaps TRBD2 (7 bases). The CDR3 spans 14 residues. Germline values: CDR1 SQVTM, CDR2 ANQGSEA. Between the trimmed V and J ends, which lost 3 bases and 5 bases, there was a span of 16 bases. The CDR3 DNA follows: TGCAGCGTTGAGATACAGGGAGGGAAGGAGACCCAGTACTTC. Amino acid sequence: CSVEIQGGKETQYF. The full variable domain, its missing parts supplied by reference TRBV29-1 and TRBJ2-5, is SAVISQKPSRDICQRGTSLTIQCQVDSQVTMMFWYRQQPGQSLTLIATANQGSEATYESGFVIDKFPISRPNLTFSTLTVSNMSPEDSSIYLCSVEIQGGKETQYFGPGTRLLVL.

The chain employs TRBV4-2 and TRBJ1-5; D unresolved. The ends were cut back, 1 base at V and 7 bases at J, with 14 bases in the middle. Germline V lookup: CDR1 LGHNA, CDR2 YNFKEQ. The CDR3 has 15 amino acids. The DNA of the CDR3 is TGTGCCAGCAGCCAAGTCCCTTCAGTGAACCAGCCCCAGCATTTT. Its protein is CASSQVPSVNQPQHF.

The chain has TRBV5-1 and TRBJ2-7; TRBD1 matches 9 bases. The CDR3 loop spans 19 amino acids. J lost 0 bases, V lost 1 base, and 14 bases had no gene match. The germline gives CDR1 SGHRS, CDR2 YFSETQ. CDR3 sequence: CASSLWPRSGQGSSYEQYV. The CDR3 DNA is TGCGCCAGCAGCTTGTGGCCCCGATCGGGACAGGGAAGCTCCTACGAGCAGTACGTC.

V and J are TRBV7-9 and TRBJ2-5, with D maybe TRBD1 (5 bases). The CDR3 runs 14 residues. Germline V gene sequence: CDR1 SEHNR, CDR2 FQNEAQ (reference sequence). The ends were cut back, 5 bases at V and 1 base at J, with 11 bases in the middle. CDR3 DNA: TGTGCCAGCAGCCCAACAGGTCGCCAAGAGACCCAGTACTTC. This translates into CASSPTGRQETQYF. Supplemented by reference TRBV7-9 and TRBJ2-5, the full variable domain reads DTGVSQNPRHKITKRGQNVTFRCDPISEHNRLYWYRQTLGQGPEFLTYFQNEAQLEKSRLLSDRFSAERPKGSFSTLEIQRTEQGDSAMYLCASSPTGRQETQYFGPGTRLLVL.

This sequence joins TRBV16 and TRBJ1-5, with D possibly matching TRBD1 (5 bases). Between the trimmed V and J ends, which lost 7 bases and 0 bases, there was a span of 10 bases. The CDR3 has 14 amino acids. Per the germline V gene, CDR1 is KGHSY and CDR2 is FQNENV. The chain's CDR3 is CASTRQNSNQPQHF. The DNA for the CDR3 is TGTGCCAGCACCCGACAGAATAGCAATCAGCCCCAGCATTTT. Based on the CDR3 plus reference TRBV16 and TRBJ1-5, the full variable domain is GEEVAQTPKHLVRGEGQKAKLYCAPIKGHSYVFWYQQVLKNEFKFLISFQNENVFDETGMPKERFSAKCLPNSPCSLEIQATKLEDSAVYFCASTRQNSNQPQHFGDGTRLSIL.

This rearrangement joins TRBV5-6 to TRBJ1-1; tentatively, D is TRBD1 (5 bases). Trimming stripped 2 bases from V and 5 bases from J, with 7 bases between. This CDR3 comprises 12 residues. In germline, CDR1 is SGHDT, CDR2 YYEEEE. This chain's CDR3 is CASSFRQTEAFF. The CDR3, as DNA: TGTGCCAGCAGCTTCCGACAGACTGAAGCTTTCTTT.

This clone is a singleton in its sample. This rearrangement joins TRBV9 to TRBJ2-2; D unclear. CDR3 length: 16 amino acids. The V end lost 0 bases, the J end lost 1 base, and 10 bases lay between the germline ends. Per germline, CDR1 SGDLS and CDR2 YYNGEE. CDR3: CASSVARVENTGELFF. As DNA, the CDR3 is TGTGCCAGCAGCGTAGCTCGGGTGGAGAACACCGGGGAGCTGTTTTTT.

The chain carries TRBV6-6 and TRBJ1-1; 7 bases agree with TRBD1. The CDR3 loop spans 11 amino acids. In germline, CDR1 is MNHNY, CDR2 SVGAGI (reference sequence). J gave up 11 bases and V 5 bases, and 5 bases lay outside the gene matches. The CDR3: CASSLDRDAFF. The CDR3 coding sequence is TGTGCCAGCAGTCTAGACAGGGACGCTTTCTTT.

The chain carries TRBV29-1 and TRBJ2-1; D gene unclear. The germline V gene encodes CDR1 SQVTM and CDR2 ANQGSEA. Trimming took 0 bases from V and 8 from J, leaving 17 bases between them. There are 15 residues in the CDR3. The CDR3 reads CSVEDSQRPYYEQFF. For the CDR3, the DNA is TGCAGCGTTGAAGATAGCCAGCGCCCGTACTATGAGCAGTTCTTC.

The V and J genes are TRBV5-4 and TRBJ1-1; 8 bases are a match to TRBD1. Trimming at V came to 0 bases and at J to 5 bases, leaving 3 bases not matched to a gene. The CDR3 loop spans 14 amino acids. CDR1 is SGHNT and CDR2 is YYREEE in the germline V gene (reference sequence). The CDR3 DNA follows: TGTGCCAGCAGCTTGGCAGGGGGCAGAACTGAAGCTTTCTTT. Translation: CASSLAGGRTEAFF.

The CDR3 region has the DNA TGTGCCAGCTCACCGGAACCACAGGGGGGCGGCTACACCTTC. Its protein is CASSPEPQGGGYTF. The chain employs TRBV18 and TRBJ1-2, with TRBD1 identical over 8 bases. CDR1 and CDR2 (germline): KGHSH, LQKENI. This CDR3 has 14 residues. V dropped 3 bases and J dropped 8; count of bases not matched to a gene: 8.

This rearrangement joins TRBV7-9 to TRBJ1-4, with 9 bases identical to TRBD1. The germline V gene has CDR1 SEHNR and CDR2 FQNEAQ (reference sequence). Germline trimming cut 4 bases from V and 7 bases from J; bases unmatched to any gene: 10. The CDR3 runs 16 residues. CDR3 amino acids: CASSSYRQGGTEKLFF. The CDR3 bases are TGTGCCAGCAGCTCCTATCGACAGGGGGGAACTGAAAAACTGTTTTTT.